This T cell receptor (beta chain) was obtained from a study of T cells in Graves' hyperthyroidism and ophthalmopathy. Study outcomes and limitations: A model built on 13 V-J features separated ophthalmopathy from stable hyperthyroidism.

Hyperthyroidism, newly diagnosed and lasting under 2 months, affected patients aged 18 to 65. The authors took PBMCs from 10 ml fresh peripheral blood. The investigators amplified TCR beta CDR3 regions from RNA transcripts. A set of HTBI primers served as the primers for a first-round RT-PCR of the TCR CDR3. TCRdb itself ran the multiplex PCR reads through MiXCR, one entry per CDR3 protein. This sample has some 740,000 distinct CDR3 sequences; 14% occur once, and the top ten carry around 9.6%. Unmatched junction bases numbered 6, after V lost 5 bases and J lost 7 bases. The CDR3 extends over 13 amino acids. CDR1 SGHNT and CDR2 YENEEA come from the germline V gene. This clonotype has ten or more counts. What it binds is unknown.

The clonotype originates from a woman between 18 and 30 years old with Graves' hyperthyroidism. Sequencing was done on a sample of blood. J is TRBJ2-7 and V is TRBV11-3; 9 nucleotides line up with TRBD1. In DNA form, the CDR3 reads TGTGCCAGCAGCGCACAGGGGGCGCGGGAGCAGTACTTC. Its translation: CASSAQGAREQYF.